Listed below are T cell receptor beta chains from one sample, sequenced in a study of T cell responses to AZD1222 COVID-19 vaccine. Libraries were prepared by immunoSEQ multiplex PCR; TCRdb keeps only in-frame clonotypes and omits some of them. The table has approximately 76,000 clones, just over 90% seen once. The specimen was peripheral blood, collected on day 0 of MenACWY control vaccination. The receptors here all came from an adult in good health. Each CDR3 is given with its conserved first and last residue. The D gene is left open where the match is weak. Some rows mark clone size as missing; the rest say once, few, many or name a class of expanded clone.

TGTGCCAGCAGCTTAGGGACGGTGAACACTGAAGCTTTCTTT	CASSLGTVNTEAFF	TRBV7-8	TRBJ1-1	NA	NA
TGTGCCAGCAGTAACCCAGGGGATCAGCCCCAGCATTTT	CASSNPGDQPQHF	TRBV27	TRBJ1-5	NA	NA
TGTGCCAGCAGTTTTCGGGCGGGATACAATGAGCAGTTCTTC	CASSFRAGYNEQFF	TRBV28	TRBJ2-1	NA	NA
TGTGCCAGCAGCTTCCGATCTGGACTCTCGAGCTCCTACGAGCAGTACTTC	CASSFRSGLSSSYEQYF	TRBV5-6	TRBJ2-7	NA	NA
TGTGCCAGCAGCTCTTTATCTGGATCACCCCTCCACTTT	CASSSLSGSPLHF	TRBV7-8	TRBJ1-6	NA	NA
TGTGCCAGTAGTATATTCCTTGATTCAGGGCCCCAAAGCAATCAGCCCCAGCATTTT	CASSIFLDSGPQSNQPQHF	TRBV19	TRBJ1-5	NA	NA
TGTGCCAGCAGCCGAGGACTAGCCGGGCACACAGATACGCAGTATTTT	CASSRGLAGHTDTQYF	TRBV6-2/TRBV6-3	TRBJ2-3	NA	TRBD2
TGTGCCAGCAGTGGGGAGGGGTATAGCAATCAGCCCCAGCATTTT	CASSGEGYSNQPQHF	TRBV2	TRBJ1-5	NA	NA
TGTGCCAGCAGCAAGAGGACCCCCGGGTCTGGGGCCAACGTCCTGACTTTC	CASSKRTPGSGANVLTF	TRBV3-1/TRBV3-2	TRBJ2-6	NA	NA
TGTGCTTCTTCCCCCGACTGGCCCGGCTACACCTTC	CASSPDWPGYTF	TRBV7-2	TRBJ1-2	NA	NA
TGTGCCTGGAGCGGCACCACAAATTCACCCCTCCACTTT	CAWSGTTNSPLHF	TRBV30	TRBJ1-6	NA	NA
TGTGCCAGCAGGACCTCTGGGGCCAACGTCCTGACTTTC	CASRTSGANVLTF	TRBV5-4	TRBJ2-6	NA	NA
TGTGCCAGCAGCTCCGGACGGAACTATGGCTACACCTTC	CASSSGRNYGYTF	TRBV7-9	TRBJ1-2	NA	NA
TGTGCCAGCAGCTTGGGACAGGGGGTACCCACCGGGGAGCTGTTTTTT	CASSLGQGVPTGELFF	TRBV5-4	TRBJ2-2	NA	TRBD1
TGTGCCAGCAGGGGCCGGGAGGTGCTGAACTATGGCTACACCTTC	CASRGREVLNYGYTF	TRBV6-5	TRBJ1-2	NA	NA
TGTGCCAGCAGTGAAGCAGTAGGGTTCCGTCCTGGGGCCAACGTCCTGACTTTC	CASSEAVGFRPGANVLTF	TRBV2	TRBJ2-6	NA	NA
TGTGCCATCAGTGAGTCCGATAACAATGAGCAGTTCTTC	CAISESDNNEQFF	TRBV10-3	TRBJ2-1	NA	NA
TGCGCCACCCGAGTGGGGGAGTGGGATACGCAGTATTTT	CATRVGEWDTQYF	TRBV10-2	TRBJ2-3	NA	NA
TGTGCCTCCCGACAGGGGTGGACCGGGGAGCTGTTTTTT	CASRQGWTGELFF	TRBV12-3/TRBV12-4	TRBJ2-2	once	TRBD1
TGTGCCAGCAGGCCAGCGGGGGGGGCGGAGACCCAGTACTTC	CASRPAGGAETQYF	TRBV7-9	TRBJ2-5	NA	TRBD2
TGCGCCAGCAGGGGCGGGACCTACGAGCAGTACTTC	CASRGGTYEQYF	TRBV5-1	TRBJ2-7	few	NA
TGCGCCAGCAGCTTGGCCCCGCACGGCAATGAGCAGTTCTTC	CASSLAPHGNEQFF	TRBV5-1	TRBJ2-1	NA	NA
TGTGCCAGCAGTCTCTGGAGCGGGAGTTACTCCTACGAGCAGTACTTC	CASSLWSGSYSYEQYF	TRBV28	TRBJ2-7	NA	TRBD2
TGTGCCAGCAGCGTCCTCGGAACTAGCGGGTCTACTGAGCAGTTCTTC	CASSVLGTSGSTEQFF	TRBV9	TRBJ2-1	NA	TRBD2
TGTGCCAGCAGCATCAGGGCCCCCTCAGCAACTAATGAAAAACTGTTTTTT	CASSIRAPSATNEKLFF	TRBV11-2	TRBJ1-4	NA	NA
TGTGCCAGCTCACAACGAGGGGGTAGCAATGAGCAGTTCTTC	CASSQRGGSNEQFF	TRBV18	TRBJ2-1	NA	NA
TGTGCCAGCAGATCGGGAGCGGGGGGGCAAGAGACCCAGTACTTC	CASRSGAGGQETQYF	TRBV3-1/TRBV3-2	TRBJ2-5	NA	TRBD2
TGTGCCAGCTCACCCCAGGGGTCCTCTGGAAACACCATATATTTT	CASSPQGSSGNTIYF	TRBV18	TRBJ1-3	NA	NA
TGTGCCAGCAGTCCAATAGGGGGAGGGCGCAGCACCGGGGAGCTGTTTTTT	CASSPIGGGRSTGELFF	TRBV28	TRBJ2-2	NA	NA
TGTGCCAGCAGCCTAGCCGGCACGGGGGCCTACGAGCAGTACTTC	CASSLAGTGAYEQYF	TRBV7-2	TRBJ2-7	NA	NA
TGTGCCACCAGTGATGACCGACAGACGGAGCAGTTCTTC	CATSDDRQTEQFF	TRBV24-1	TRBJ2-1	NA	NA
TGTGCCAGCAGCTTAGCGGATGGAGCGGGCTACACCTTC	CASSLADGAGYTF	TRBV13	TRBJ1-2	NA	NA
TGTGCCAGTACCCCGACAGGGGCTGGAAACACCATATATTTT	CASTPTGAGNTIYF	TRBV19	TRBJ1-3	NA	TRBD1
TGTGCCAGCAGTTTAGGGACTAGCGGGGTCCCCGGCCACGAGCAGTACTTC	CASSLGTSGVPGHEQYF	TRBV28	TRBJ2-7	NA	TRBD2
TGTGCCAGCAGCCAAGACAGCCCAACTAATGAAAAACTGTTTTTT	CASSQDSPTNEKLFF	TRBV7-2	TRBJ1-4	NA	NA
TGTGCCAGCAGTACCCCCCGGGGGGGGCGGTTCTACGAGCAGTACTTC	CASSTPRGGRFYEQYF	TRBV6-2/TRBV6-3	TRBJ2-7	NA	TRBD2
TGTGCCTCGGGGAATTCACCCCTCCACTTT	CASGNSPLHF	TRBV30	TRBJ1-6	NA	NA
TGTGCCAGCAGCGTTGACAGTTATAGCAATCAGCCCCAGCATTTT	CASSVDSYSNQPQHF	TRBV5-5	TRBJ1-5	NA	NA
TGTGCCAGCAGCCCCGGGGGGACAGATACGCAGTATTTT	CASSPGGTDTQYF	TRBV7-2	TRBJ2-3	NA	TRBD2
TGCGCCAGCAGCTTGGACACTAACTACGAGCAGTACTTC	CASSLDTNYEQYF	TRBV5-1	TRBJ2-7	NA	NA
TGTGCCAGCAGGCTCATTCTCGACTATGGCTACACCTTC	CASRLILDYGYTF	TRBV2	TRBJ1-2	NA	NA
TGTGCCAGCAGCCTCGGGACAGGGCGGGGCGAGCAGTACTTC	CASSLGTGRGEQYF	TRBV7-2	TRBJ2-7	NA	TRBD1
TGTGCCAGCAGTTCATCTACTGGAGGGGCCAACGTCCTGACTTTC	CASSSSTGGANVLTF	TRBV28	TRBJ2-6	NA	NA
TGTGCCAGCAGCTTGGTATCGGACGTCCCCTACGAGCAGTACTTC	CASSLVSDVPYEQYF	TRBV5-6	TRBJ2-7	NA	NA
TGTGCCAGCAGCGTGGGGAAGGGGAACCAACCGTACTATGGCTACACCTTC	CASSVGKGNQPYYGYTF	TRBV9	TRBJ1-2	NA	NA